The T cell receptor beta chain described here comes from a study of shared clonotypes between healthy human individuals. Germline CDR1 reads KGHSH; CDR2 reads LQKENI. The CDR3 extends over 14 amino acids. The J segment lost 2 bases and the V segment lost 5 bases, leaving 5 bases of the junction unmatched. TCRdb's copy holds only in-frame clones and misses some; the assay was immunoSEQ multiplex PCR. The sample lists 2.3 million or so clones, just over 90% occurring once. CD4+ cells were split into CD45RA+ naive and CD45RA-negative memory subsets. Regarding this clone: Its antigen is undetermined.

Regarding the study as a whole: Represented diversity (both genetic and exposure-history) was limited by the small number of donors.

The gene calls are TRBV18 and TRBJ2-5, with TRBD1 matching over 7 bases. Sequencing was performed on naive CD4+ T cells from PBMCs. The subset was: CD45RA+ positively selected. The TCR originated in a man aged 18 to 29 in good health. Some clones in this sample may be carry-over from other donors' samples. For the CDR3, the DNA is TGTGCCAGCTCAGCTACAGGGGTACAAGAGACCCAGTACTTC. This sequence encodes CASSATGVQETQYF.